The 29 T cell receptor beta chains listed next were all sequenced from one sample in a study of cytomegalovirus exposure and HLA in healthy donors. Primers included in the PCR were 60 Vbeta and 13 Jbeta primers. Sequenced by immunoSEQ multiplex PCR; TCRdb stores in-frame clones only, minus some. Of approximately 130,000 clones listed, approximately 85% are singletons. Sequencing used PBMCs. All receptors derive from a woman aged 30 to 39 in good health and CMV-seropositive.

V is TRBV28 and J is TRBJ2-3, with D unresolved. Trimming removed 6 bases at V and 3 bases at J, with 10 bases between. The germline V gene has CDR1 MDHEN and CDR2 SYDVKM. The CDR3 spans 13 residues. The CDR3 is CASRRFGTDTQYF. DNA for the CDR3: TGTGCCAGCAGGCGGTTTGGGACAGATACGCAGTATTTT.

This clone turned up a few times. V gene TRBV5-4 combines with J gene TRBJ2-7; 10 bases map to TRBD2. There are 18 residues in the CDR3. Looked up from germline, CDR1 is SGHNT and CDR2 is YYREEE (reference sequence). V lost 0 bases, J lost 3 bases, and 12 bases stayed unmatched. For the CDR3, the DNA is TGTGCCAGCAGCTTGGATGGGACTAGCGCTGATTTGAGCTACGAGCAGTACTTC. Translation: CASSLDGTSADLSYEQYF.

This clone was counted a few times. The chain is built from TRBV28 and TRBJ2-7; D unclear. Germline assignment: CDR1 MDHEN and CDR2 SYDVKM. Trimming pared 2 bases from V and 0 bases from J, leaving 11 bases between. CDR3 size: 15 residues. The CDR3 spells CASSLTQTYSYEQYF. The DNA of the CDR3 is TGTGCCAGCAGTTTAACGCAGACTTACTCCTACGAGCAGTACTTC.

This clone was seen once. This chain connects TRBV12-5 to TRBJ2-1; D remains ambiguous. The germline V and J ends were trimmed by 0 bases and 9 bases, with 3 bases remaining between them. The germline V gene encodes CDR1 LGHNT and CDR2 FRNRAP. The CDR3 sequence is 11 residues long. The CDR3 loop is CASGLVSEQFF. CDR3 nucleotides: TGTGCTAGTGGTTTGGTCAGTGAGCAGTTCTTC.

This clone appeared a single time. The rearrangement links TRBV5-6 to TRBJ2-5; TRBD1 matches 7 bases. This CDR3 spans 14 amino acids. V lost 0 bases to trimming and J lost 2 bases; unmatched junction nucleotides: 1. The germline gives CDR1 SGHDT, CDR2 YYEEEE. Here the CDR3 reads CASSLGGQQETQYF. For the CDR3, the DNA is TGTGCCAGCAGCTTGGGGGGACAGCAAGAGACCCAGTACTTC. The variable domain in full, completed from reference TRBV5-6 and TRBJ2-5, reads DAGVTQSPTHLIKTRGQQVTLRCSPKSGHDTVSWYQQALGQGPQFIFQYYEEEERQRGNFPDRFSGHQFPNYSSELNVNALLLGDSALYLCASSLGGQQETQYFGPGTRLLVL.

V is TRBV28 and J is TRBJ2-7; 7 bases are a match to TRBD2. From germline, CDR1 is MDHEN and CDR2 SYDVKM. This CDR3 is 13 amino acids long. After removal of 7 bases from V and 2 bases from J, the junction contained 5 bases not matched to a gene. This chain's CDR3 is CASTTSSPYEQYF. In nucleotides, the CDR3 is TGTGCCAGCACGACTAGCTCGCCCTACGAGCAGTACTTC. Together with reference TRBV28 and TRBJ2-7, the CDR3 gives the full variable domain: DVKVTQSSRYLVKRTGEKVFLECVQDMDHENMFWYRQDPGLGLRLIYFSYDVKMKEKGDIPEGYSVSREKKERFSLILESASTNQTSMYLCASTTSSPYEQYFGPGTRLTVT.

V is TRBV2 and J is TRBJ2-7; no firm D call. The CDR3 has 11 residues. The germline CDR1 and CDR2 sequences are SNHLY and FYNNEI. Trimming took 7 bases from V and 4 from J, leaving 8 bases between them. Here the CDR3 reads CASTNRYEQYF. The DNA of the CDR3 is TGTGCCAGCACTAACAGATACGAGCAGTACTTC. The whole variable domain, remainder taken from reference TRBV2 and TRBJ2-7, is EPEVTQTPSHQVTQMGQEVILRCVPISNHLYFYWYRQILGQKVEFLVSFYNNEISEKSEIFDDQFSVERPDGSNFTLKIRSTKLEDSAMYFCASTNRYEQYFGPGTRLTVT.

V is TRBV11-2 and J is TRBJ2-1; 10 bases align to TRBD2. The CDR3 has 13 amino acids. Germline trimming cut 8 bases from V and 10 bases from J; bases unmatched to any gene: 8. CDR1 SGHAT and CDR2 FQNNGV come from the germline V gene. In DNA form, the CDR3 reads TGTGCCAGCGCTGTAGCGGGGGGCTTCGAGCAGTTCTTC. Protein: CASAVAGGFEQFF.

This sequence joins TRBV2 and TRBJ2-7; D is ambiguous. V was trimmed by 4 bases and J by 7 bases, leaving 17 bases between them. Per germline, CDR1 SNHLY and CDR2 FYNNEI. This CDR3 comprises 14 residues. The CDR3 loop is CASSVERSPKEQYF. CDR3 sequence (DNA): TGTGCCAGCAGTGTGGAGCGCAGTCCTAAGGAGCAGTACTTC.

The chain is built from TRBV28 and TRBJ2-7; D may be TRBD1 (6 bases). In germline, CDR1 is MDHEN, CDR2 SYDVKM. The length of the CDR3 is 15 residues. Trimming stripped 3 bases from V and 3 bases from J, with 15 bases between. The CDR3 DNA sequence: TGTGCCAGCAGTTTGCCGGGACAAGAAGGCTACGAGCAGTACTTC. Its translation is CASSLPGQEGYEQYF. Filled out from reference TRBV28 and TRBJ2-7, the complete variable domain reads DVKVTQSSRYLVKRTGEKVFLECVQDMDHENMFWYRQDPGLGLRLIYFSYDVKMKEKGDIPEGYSVSREKKERFSLILESASTNQTSMYLCASSLPGQEGYEQYFGPGTRLTVT.

This rearrangement joins TRBV11-2 to TRBJ2-5; no firm D call. This CDR3 contains 14 residues. V was cut by 5 bases and J by 2 bases, with 12 bases left in between. Germline-derived CDR1 and CDR2 are SGHAT and FQNNGV. This CDR3 is CASSPLQLQETQYF. The DNA for the CDR3 is TGTGCCAGCAGCCCCCTCCAGTTACAAGAGACCCAGTACTTC.

The chain couples TRBV2 to TRBJ2-2; 11 positions agree with TRBD2. This CDR3 contains 15 residues. V was clipped by 10 bases and J by 3 bases; unmatched bases: 7. Germline-derived CDR1 and CDR2 are SNHLY and FYNNEI. Here the CDR3 DNA reads TGTGCCATCAAAACTAGCGGGGGAGACACCGGGGAGCTGTTTTTT. Its translation: CAIKTSGGDTGELFF.

This clone was detected only once. The chain is built from TRBV19 and TRBJ1-5; 8 nucleotides match TRBD1. Germline trimming cut 7 bases from V and 2 bases from J; bases unmatched to any gene: 4. This CDR3 spans 14 amino acids. Germline values: CDR1 LNHDA, CDR2 SQIVND (reference sequence). The CDR3 region is CASIQGGGNQPQHF. CDR3 bases: TGTGCCAGTATACAGGGGGGCGGCAATCAGCCCCAGCATTTT.

This chain connects TRBV2 to TRBJ1-4; TRBD1 agrees at 8 bases. The CDR3 covers 16 residues. Trimming at V came to 2 bases and at J to 8 bases, leaving 10 bases not matched to a gene. Germline assignment: CDR1 SNHLY and CDR2 FYNNEI. This CDR3 is CASSETLRQGWEKLFF. DNA of the CDR3: TGTGCCAGCAGTGAAACATTACGACAGGGGTGGGAAAAACTGTTTTTT.

The rearrangement links TRBV20-1 to TRBJ1-1; D perhaps matches TRBD1 (6 bases). Germline V gives CDR1 DFQATT, CDR2 SNEGSKA (reference sequence). This CDR3 comprises 11 residues. V was cut by 5 bases and J by 5 bases, with 9 bases left in between. CDR3 nucleotides: TGCAGTGCTCTCGGACAGACTGAAGCTTTCTTT. Protein: CSALGQTEAFF.

The chain joins TRBV14 to TRBJ2-3; 8 bases are a match to TRBD2. Germline V gene sequence: CDR1 SGHDN, CDR2 FVKESK. The CDR3 runs to 17 residues. With V trimmed by 2 bases and J by 0 bases, 7 bases remained unmatched. The chain's CDR3 is CASSQRTSIPSTDTQYF. In DNA form, the CDR3 reads TGTGCCAGCAGCCAAAGGACTAGCATACCTAGCACAGATACGCAGTATTTT.

The genes are TRBV7-9 and TRBJ2-7; 7 bases align to TRBD1. The CDR3 is 14 residues long. The germline gives CDR1 SEHNR, CDR2 FQNEAQ (reference sequence). V lost 3 bases to trimming and J lost 6 bases; unmatched junction nucleotides: 8. CDR3 nucleotides: TGTGCCAGCAGCTTGCCTCGGGGACAGTCCGAGCAGTACTTC. Its protein is CASSLPRGQSEQYF.

V usage is TRBV23-1 and J usage is TRBJ2-7, with 7 bases lining up with TRBD1. TRBV23-1 carries the ORF label, with uncertain function. With 4 bases clipped from V and 4 bases from J, the junction kept 16 bases outside the gene matches. The CDR3 loop spans 17 amino acids. The CDR3 is CASSPLHDRAPPYEQYF. The CDR3 DNA follows: TGCGCCAGCAGTCCCCTCCACGACAGGGCGCCACCTTACGAGCAGTACTTC.

This sequence joins TRBV19 and TRBJ2-1; weak D call: TRBD2 (6 bases). The ends were cut back, 6 bases at V and 10 bases at J, with 19 bases in the middle. The CDR3 spans 14 residues. Germline CDR1 reads LNHDA; CDR2 reads SQIVND (reference sequence). For the CDR3, the DNA is TGTGCCAGTAGCCCCACTCCATCCAGCGGGGAGCAGTTCTTC. It specifies CASSPTPSSGEQFF.

V is TRBV6-1 and J is TRBJ2-5; the match to TRBD1 covers 7 bases. CDR3 length: 15 residues. V dropped 6 bases and J dropped 4; count of bases not matched to a gene: 11. Per the germline V gene, CDR1 is MNHNS and CDR2 is SASEGT. The CDR3 DNA sequence: TGTGCCAGCAGCCAGGACAGGACTCAGGGAGAGACCCAGTACTTC. It specifies CASSQDRTQGETQYF.

The genes are TRBV30 and TRBJ1-5; unclear D gene. This CDR3 has 12 residues. Germline V gene lookup returns CDR1 GTSNPN and CDR2 SVGIG (reference sequence). Trimming cost V 5 bases and J 6 bases, with 11 bases left between them. The DNA for the CDR3 is TGTGCCTGGGACACGGGAGTTCAGCCCCAGCATTTT. Its protein product is CAWDTGVQPQHF.

The J gene is TRBJ2-7, the V gene TRBV5-4, with 10 bases that match TRBD2. Losses at the gene ends were 1 base for V and 2 bases for J; bases not matched to a gene: 6. The CDR3 is 16 amino acids. From germline, CDR1 is SGHNT and CDR2 YYREEE (reference sequence). The CDR3 DNA reads TGTGCCAGCAGCTTGTCGAGCGGGGGGGCCCCCTACGAGCAGTACTTC. Translated, it gives CASSLSSGGAPYEQYF. Full variable domain (missing parts from reference TRBV5-4 and TRBJ2-7): ETGVTQSPTHLIKTRGQQVTLRCSSQSGHNTVSWYQQALGQGPQFIFQYYREEENGRGNFPPRFSGLQFPNYSSELNVNALELDDSALYLCASSLSSGGAPYEQYFGPGTRLTVT.

The chain carries TRBV5-8 and TRBJ1-1; TRBD1 matches at 9 bases. The CDR3 is 14 residues long. Germline V lookup: CDR1 SGHTS, CDR2 YDEGEE. Trimming took 4 bases from V and 6 from J; bases not matched to a gene: 7. CDR3: CASSLGTGPSEAFF. The CDR3 DNA sequence: TGTGCCAGCAGCCTCGGGACAGGGCCTTCTGAAGCTTTCTTT.

This chain connects TRBV5-4 to TRBJ2-5; 11 bases agree with TRBD1. Per the germline V gene, CDR1 is SGHNT and CDR2 is YYREEE (reference sequence). The ends lost 4 bases at V and 5 bases at J; junction bases unmatched: 10. The CDR3 is 16 residues long. In DNA, the CDR3 is TGTGCCAGCAGCCCGCCACCGGGACAGGGGGGGGAGACCCAGTACTTC. Translated: CASSPPPGQGGETQYF.

The chain has TRBV10-1 and TRBJ1-2, with a weak D call TRBD1 (6 bases). The CDR3 covers 14 residues. Trimming took 4 bases from V and 5 from J, leaving 14 bases between them. CDR1 is WNHNN, CDR2 SYGVQD, per germline (reference sequence). CDR3 DNA: TGCGCCAGCAGTGCGGGGGGCGGAGGGTATGGCTACACCTTC. It is translated as CASSAGGGGYGYTF.

The V call is TRBV30, the J call TRBJ1-2, with D hard to call. V was shortened by 2 bases and J by 8 bases, with 12 bases between the two germline ends. The CDR3 consists of 12 residues. Germline V gene sequence: CDR1 GTSNPN, CDR2 SVGIG (reference sequence). This CDR3 is CAWSPSSRGYTF. The CDR3 DNA follows: TGTGCCTGGAGTCCCTCCTCGAGGGGCTACACCTTC. The complete variable domain, with remaining parts taken from reference TRBV30 and TRBJ1-2, reads SQTIHQWPATLVQPVGSPLSLECTVEGTSNPNLYWYRQAAGRGLQLLFYSVGIGQISSEVPQNLSASRPQDRQFILSSKKLLLSDSGFYLCAWSPSSRGYTFGSGTRLTVV.

The chain couples TRBV2 to TRBJ1-1; a weak D match, TRBD1 (6 bases). The germline gives CDR1 SNHLY, CDR2 FYNNEI. This CDR3 is 14 amino acids long. V lost 5 bases to trimming and J lost 6 bases, with 16 bases between them. The CDR3 sequence is CASSLIPQGSEAFF. In DNA, the CDR3 is TGTGCCAGCAGTCTCATACCACAGGGTTCTGAAGCTTTCTTT.

CDR3 nucleotide sequence: TGTGCCAGCAGCGGAGTCTCGATCTACACCTTC. It codes for CASSGVSIYTF. J is TRBJ1-2 and V is TRBV9, with D unresolved. From germline, CDR1 is SGDLS and CDR2 YYNGEE. The CDR3 is made up of 11 amino acids. Trimming pared 3 bases from V and 10 bases from J, leaving 10 bases between.

The chain couples TRBV10-1 to TRBJ1-6; 11 nucleotides match TRBD1. With 7 bases clipped from V and 6 bases from J, the junction kept 11 bases outside the gene matches. The CDR3 is made up of 17 amino acids. The V gene's germline CDR1 is WNHNN and CDR2 SYGVQD (reference sequence). The CDR3 sequence: CASTGGQGEWGNSPLHF. CDR3 DNA: TGCGCCAGCACGGGGGGACAGGGGGAATGGGGTAATTCACCCCTCCACTTT.